One T cell receptor beta chain is described in this entry. Its antigen is unidentified. This may arise from a read error, as a much more abundant clone is one base away. This sample is part of a study of blood T cells in healthy people across ages. Study background: Per two T cells, about one barcoded beta molecule was captured through template switching. Study-wide results and limits: It was the long-lived donors that had more naive CD4+ cells and higher diversity than aged donors. TCR beta diversity, measured per million T cells, fell in a roughly linear way with age.

This CDR3 comprises 16 residues. In germline, CDR1 is SGHKS, CDR2 YYEKEE (reference sequence). Trimming took 2 bases from V and 4 from J, leaving 18 bases between them. Alongside a J-beta primer mix, a sample-barcoded 5' primer served in a second PCR lasting roughly 6 to 11 cycles. All cDNA molecules were each tagged by a template-switch adaptor with 12 random nucleotides. TCRdb ran MiXCR on the 5' RACE reads and lists one entry per CDR3 protein. The table lists some 790,000 distinct CDR3 sequences, 29% of them singletons. The source is a woman aged 80 or older in good health. J is TRBJ2-5 and V is TRBV5-5; weak D call: TRBD2 (5 bases). Sequencing was done on a sample of blood. DNA for the CDR3: TGTGCCAGCAGCTTCTGGGCTGGCGGGCCCTTAGAGACCCAGTACTTC. This sequence encodes CASSFWAGGPLETQYF.